Presented here are 12 T cell receptor beta chains from one specimen sequenced in a study of T cell responses to AZD1222 COVID-19 vaccine. Some clones are missing from TCRdb's copy, which holds only in-frame ones; the method was immunoSEQ multiplex PCR. The table has 110,000 or so clones, around 87% seen once. Material: peripheral blood, obtained 28 days after the second AZD1222 dose. The receptors were gathered from an adult who received the AZD1222 COVID-19 vaccine.

The chain links TRBV5-4 to TRBJ1-1, with a weak D call TRBD1 (6 bases). Deletions cut 6 bases from V and 3 bases from J, with 15 bases between. This CDR3 is built from 14 residues. Germline loops: CDR1 SGHNT, CDR2 YYREEE (reference sequence). The CDR3 region has the DNA TGTGCCAGCAATAGAAAGGGGGTGGACACTGAAGCTTTCTTT. Residues: CASNRKGVDTEAFF.

The rearrangement uses TRBV5-1 and TRBJ1-1; the D gene is possibly TRBD1 (5 bases). The V and J ends lost 3 bases and 6 bases respectively, with 18 bases between them. Germline CDR1 SGHRS, CDR2 YFSETQ. This CDR3 is built from 15 residues. The CDR3 spells CASSSAGTLGPEAFF. The CDR3 DNA is TGCGCCAGCAGCTCGGCCGGGACCTTGGGACCTGAAGCTTTCTTT.

The chain combines TRBV12-2 with TRBJ1-1. TRBV12-2 is flagged as a pseudogene. The CDR3 covers 14 residues. CDR3: CASRLVSGSTEAFF. In DNA, the CDR3 is TGTGCAAGTCGCTTAGTTTCGGGAAGCACTGAAGCTTTCTTT.

A few counts support this clone. The chain joins TRBV7-2 to TRBJ2-7; D is tentatively TRBD1 or TRBD2 (7 bases each). The germline CDR1 and CDR2 sequences are SGHTA and FQGNSA. V dropped 7 bases and J dropped 4 bases, with 20 bases sitting between them. The CDR3 sequence is 15 residues long. This chain's CDR3 is CASNQGGGGLYEQYF. DNA of the CDR3: TGTGCCAGCAACCAAGGGGGCGGGGGCTTGTACGAGCAGTACTTC.

This sequence joins TRBV4-2 and TRBJ1-1; no clear D. Per the germline V gene, CDR1 is LGHNA and CDR2 is YNFKEQ. Trimming removed 4 bases at V and 6 bases at J, with 12 bases between. The CDR3 is 13 amino acids. This chain's CDR3 is CASSLATGPEAFF. Here the CDR3 DNA reads TGTGCCAGCAGCCTCGCTACGGGCCCTGAAGCTTTCTTT.

CDR3 amino acids: CASSWDREGTDTQYF. CDR3 DNA: TGTGCCAGCAGCTGGGACAGGGAGGGGACAGATACGCAGTATTTT. The chain uses TRBV7-9 and TRBJ2-3, with 9 positions matching TRBD1. The ends lost 4 bases at V and 3 bases at J; junction bases unmatched: 5. The CDR3 consists of 15 residues. Germline V CDR1 and CDR2: SEHNR, FQNEAQ (reference sequence).

This chain connects TRBV12-3 or TRBV12-4 to TRBJ1-3, with D perhaps matching TRBD1 (6 bases). The CDR3 extends over 13 amino acids. The ends were cut back, 10 bases at V and 2 bases at J, with 12 bases in the middle. CDR3 in amino acids: CANEGGAGNTIYF. The CDR3 coding sequence is TGTGCCAATGAGGGGGGAGCTGGAAACACCATATATTTT.

The chain is built from TRBV13 and TRBJ1-4; the D gene is possibly TRBD1 (6 bases). Germline assignment: CDR1 PRHDT and CDR2 FYEKMQ (reference sequence). Trimming took off 4 bases at V and 5 bases at J, with 11 bases between the two ends. This CDR3 has 14 amino acids. The DNA of the CDR3 is TGTGCCAGCAGCTCCGGGACAAACAATGAAAAACTGTTTTTT. This encodes CASSSGTNNEKLFF.

V is TRBV6-5 and J is TRBJ2-2, with D tentatively TRBD2 (6 bases). The CDR3 covers 14 residues. With 7 bases removed from V and 1 base from J, the gap between germline ends came to 10 bases. The germline gives CDR1 MNHEY, CDR2 SVGAGI. The CDR3 spells CASNSGENTGELFF. The CDR3 DNA sequence: TGTGCCAGCAACTCGGGGGAGAACACCGGGGAGCTGTTTTTT.

The chain uses TRBV14 and TRBJ2-6; no clear D gene. V lost 0 bases and J lost 3, with 6 bases in between. The CDR3 spans 15 residues. Germline loops: CDR1 SGHDN, CDR2 FVKESK. CDR3 residues: CASSQEKGGANVLTF. The CDR3 nucleotides read TGTGCCAGCAGCCAAGAGAAGGGTGGGGCCAACGTCCTGACTTTC.

This clone was seen many times. The chain links TRBV4-2 to TRBJ2-2; possible D gene TRBD2, 6 bases. The germline gives CDR1 LGHNA, CDR2 YNFKEQ. The CDR3 loop spans 17 amino acids. Trimming took off 1 base at V and 3 bases at J, with 15 bases between the two ends. DNA for the CDR3: TGTGCCAGCAGCCAAGTCAGGACGGGGAGGCACACCGGGGAGCTGTTTTTT. Amino acids: CASSQVRTGRHTGELFF.

The chain joins TRBV27 to TRBJ1-2; tentative D call: TRBD1 (5 bases). Between the trimmed V and J ends, which lost 6 bases and 3 bases, there was a span of 14 bases. Germline loops: CDR1 MNHEY, CDR2 SMNVEV (reference sequence). The CDR3 totals 14 residues. In DNA, the CDR3 is TGTGCCAGCAGCCTTGCGGGGGGTTACTATGGCTACACCTTC. This gives the protein CASSLAGGYYGYTF.